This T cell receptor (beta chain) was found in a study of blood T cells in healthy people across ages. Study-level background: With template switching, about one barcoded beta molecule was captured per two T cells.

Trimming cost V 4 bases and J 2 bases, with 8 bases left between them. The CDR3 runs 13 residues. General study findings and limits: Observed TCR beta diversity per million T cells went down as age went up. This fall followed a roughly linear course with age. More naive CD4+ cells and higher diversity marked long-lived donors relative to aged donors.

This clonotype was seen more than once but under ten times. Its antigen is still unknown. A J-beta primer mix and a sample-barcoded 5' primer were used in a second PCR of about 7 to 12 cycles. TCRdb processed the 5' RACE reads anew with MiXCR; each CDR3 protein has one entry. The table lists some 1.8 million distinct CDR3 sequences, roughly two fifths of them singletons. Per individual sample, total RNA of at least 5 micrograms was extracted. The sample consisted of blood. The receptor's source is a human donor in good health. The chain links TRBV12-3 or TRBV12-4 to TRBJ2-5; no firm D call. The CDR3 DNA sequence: TGTGCCAGCAGTTACATCATACAAGAGACCCAGTACTTC. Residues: CASSYIIQETQYF.